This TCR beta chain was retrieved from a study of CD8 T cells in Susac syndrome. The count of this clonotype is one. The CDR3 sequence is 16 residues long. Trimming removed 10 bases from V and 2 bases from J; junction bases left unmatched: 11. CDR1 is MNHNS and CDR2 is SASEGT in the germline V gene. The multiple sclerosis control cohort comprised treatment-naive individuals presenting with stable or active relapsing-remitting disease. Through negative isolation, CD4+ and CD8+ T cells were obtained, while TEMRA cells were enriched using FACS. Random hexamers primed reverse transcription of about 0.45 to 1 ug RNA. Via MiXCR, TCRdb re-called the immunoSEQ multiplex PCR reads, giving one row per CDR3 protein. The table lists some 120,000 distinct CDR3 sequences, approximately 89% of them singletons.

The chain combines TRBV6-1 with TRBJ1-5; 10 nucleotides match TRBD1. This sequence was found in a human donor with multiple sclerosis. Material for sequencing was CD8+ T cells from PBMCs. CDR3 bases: TGTGCCACCGAGGGACAGGGGCGGTCGGGCAATCAGCCCCAGCATTTT. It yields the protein CATEGQGRSGNQPQHF.